One sample yielded the 29 T cell receptor beta chains listed below, sequenced in a study of blood T cell repertoires in COVID-19. TCRdb's table, derived via immunoSEQ multiplex PCR, lists solely in-frame clones and lacks some. Here the sample spans approximately 190,000 clones, roughly 84% being singletons. Sequencing was performed on peripheral blood. The receptors come from a human donor in a cohort sampled during active COVID-19.

In nucleotides, the CDR3 is TGCAGCGTGGACGGACGAGGGACAGATACGCAGTATTTT. This sequence encodes CSVDGRGTDTQYF. The chain joins TRBV29-1 to TRBJ2-3; possible D gene TRBD2, 5 bases. The ends were cut back, 6 bases at V and 3 bases at J, with 13 bases in the middle. The germline V gene has CDR1 SQVTM and CDR2 ANQGSEA. The CDR3 covers 13 residues.

This sequence joins TRBV28 and TRBJ2-3; a weak D match, TRBD2 (6 bases). V was pared by 7 bases and J by 6 bases, with 14 bases between. Germline CDR1 is MDHEN and CDR2 is SYDVKM. There are 13 residues in the CDR3. The CDR3 DNA reads TGTGCCAGCACTTTTTCGGGAGCCGATACGCAGTATTTT. As protein: CASTFSGADTQYF.

This chain connects TRBV3-1 (or the pseudogene TRBV3-2) to TRBJ2-3, with D possibly being TRBD1 (6 bases). Per germline, CDR1 LGHDT and CDR2 YNNKEL (reference sequence). CDR3 length: 17 residues. The V end lost 5 bases, the J end lost 1 base, and 19 bases lay between the germline ends. The CDR3 DNA reads as TGTGCCAGCAGCTCCCTCTTTGGGGGCAAAGGCACAGATACGCAGTATTTT. It yields the protein CASSSLFGGKGTDTQYF.

V usage is TRBV5-1 and J usage is TRBJ2-2; D remains ambiguous. CDR1 is SGHRS, CDR2 YFSETQ, per germline. V lost 4 bases and J 0 bases, leaving 7 bases between the germline ends. The CDR3 has 14 amino acids. The CDR3 coding sequence is TGCGCCAGCAGCGACACAGCGAACACCGGGGAGCTGTTTTTT. This codes for CASSDTANTGELFF.

The V call is TRBV7-3, the J call TRBJ2-1; 8 positions agree with TRBD1. Germline V gene lookup returns CDR1 SGHTA and CDR2 FQGTGA. The V gene end was trimmed by 5 bases and the J gene end by 4 bases; junction bases not matched to a gene: 7. The CDR3 sequence is 15 residues long. CDR3 region: CASSPIGTGYNEQFF. The CDR3 DNA reads as TGTGCCAGCAGCCCCATCGGGACAGGATACAATGAGCAGTTCTTC.

This chain joins TRBV7-9 and TRBJ2-7, with D uncertain. V gave up 4 bases and J gave up 0 bases, with 10 bases separating them. CDR1 is SEHNR, CDR2 FQNEAQ, per germline (reference sequence). CDR3 length: 14 residues. DNA of the CDR3: TGTGCCAGCAGCTCCGTCCGGAGCTCCTACGAGCAGTACTTC. It is translated as CASSSVRSSYEQYF. Full variable domain (rest looked up from reference TRBV7-9 and TRBJ2-7): DTGVSQNPRHKITKRGQNVTFRCDPISEHNRLYWYRQTLGQGPEFLTYFQNEAQLEKSRLLSDRFSAERPKGSFSTLEIQRTEQGDSAMYLCASSSVRSSYEQYFGPGTRLTVT.

This chain joins TRBV11-2 and TRBJ2-1; 8 nucleotides match TRBD2. V was pared by 5 bases and J by 8 bases, with 8 bases of the junction left unmatched. Germline CDR1 and CDR2: SGHAT and FQNNGV. This CDR3 contains 14 residues. CDR3 region: CASSIRGGMDEQFF. DNA for the CDR3: TGTGCCAGCAGCATTCGGGGGGGCATGGATGAGCAGTTCTTC.

The chain recombines TRBV12-3 or TRBV12-4 with TRBJ2-1; D possibly corresponds to TRBD1 (6 bases). The CDR3 covers 12 residues. Trimming pared 6 bases from V and 13 bases from J, leaving 16 bases between. DNA of the CDR3: TGTGCCAGCAGCTCGGTCCAGGGACAACAGTTCTTC. Amino acids: CASSSVQGQQFF.

This chain links TRBV6-1 with TRBJ1-4, with D possibly TRBD1 on 5 matching bases. The CDR3 sequence is 15 residues long. Trimming stripped 3 bases from V and 5 bases from J, with 13 bases between. Germline CDR1 is MNHNS and CDR2 is SASEGT. The CDR3 nucleotides are TGTGCCAGCAGTGAGTTGAACAGGCCAAATGAAAAACTGTTTTTT. Protein: CASSELNRPNEKLFF.

J is TRBJ2-7 and V is TRBV19, with D possibly being TRBD1 (6 bases). The CDR3 spans 14 residues. The ends were cut back, 9 bases at V and 0 bases at J, with 15 bases in the middle. Germline-derived CDR1 and CDR2 are LNHDA and SQIVND (reference sequence). CDR3 DNA sequence: TGTGCCAGCAGGGGATCCGTGAGCTCCTACGAGCAGTACTTC. Translating gives CASRGSVSSYEQYF.

This chain links TRBV5-6 with TRBJ2-5; D is unclear. V was clipped by 3 bases and J by 2 bases, with 8 bases between them. From germline, CDR1 is SGHDT and CDR2 YYEEEE. The CDR3 consists of 13 residues. Written as DNA, the CDR3 is TGTGCCAGCAGCTCGACTTATCAAGAGACCCAGTACTTC. Its protein is CASSSTYQETQYF.

The CDR3 loop reads CASSQTTGSSPLHF. The CDR3 bases are TGCGCCAGCAGCCAGACGACAGGGAGTTCACCCCTCCACTTT. The V call is TRBV10-1, the J call TRBJ1-6, with 7 bases identical to TRBD1. The germline V gene has CDR1 WNHNN and CDR2 SYGVQD (reference sequence). After removal of 6 bases from V and 9 bases from J, the junction contained 8 bases not matched to a gene. This CDR3 has 14 amino acids.

This chain links TRBV5-1 with TRBJ2-7; the match to TRBD1 covers 8 bases. From germline, CDR1 is SGHRS and CDR2 YFSETQ. The J segment lost 5 bases and the V segment lost 4 bases, leaving 11 bases of the junction unmatched. The CDR3 has 15 amino acids. Here the CDR3 DNA reads TGCGCCAGCAGCCCCGCTCGCGGGACAGGCGACGAGCAGTACTTC. This encodes CASSPARGTGDEQYF.

This clone came up once. V is TRBV6-5 and J is TRBJ1-1; TRBD1 might be the D (6 bases). The V gene's germline CDR1 is MNHEY and CDR2 SVGAGI. The CDR3 loop spans 12 amino acids. V was pared by 4 bases and J by 11 bases, with 14 bases between. This CDR3 is CASSSTGTAAFF. Written as DNA, the CDR3 is TGTGCCAGCAGTTCCACAGGGACCGCCGCTTTCTTT.

The CDR3 coding sequence is TGTGCCAGCGGGGACTCAAGCGTTAATGAGCAGTTCTTC. Amino acid sequence: CASGDSSVNEQFF. The J gene is TRBJ2-1, the V gene TRBV28, with D possibly matching TRBD2 (6 bases). Germline V gives CDR1 MDHEN, CDR2 SYDVKM. The CDR3 runs to 13 residues. V was clipped by 8 bases and J by 7 bases, with 15 bases between them.

For this clone: The germline gene is not matched at one end of the junction; a read error may be the cause. The chain joins TRBV7-7 to TRBJ2-3; 8 nucleotides line up with TRBD2. The CDR3 is 14 residues long. CDR1 and CDR2 from the germline V gene are SSHAT and FNYEAQ (reference sequence). CDR3 in DNA: TGTGCTAGCAGCGCAGGACTAGCCCCAGATACGCAGTATTTT. This codes for CASSAGLAPDTQYF.

V gene TRBV10-3 combines with J gene TRBJ1-6, with D perhaps TRBD1 (5 bases). This CDR3 comprises 14 residues. CDR1 is ENHRY, CDR2 SYGVKD, per germline. V was pared by 0 bases and J by 10 bases, with 10 bases between. CDR3 sequence: CAISESGVPSPLHF. For the CDR3, the DNA is TGTGCCATCAGTGAGTCAGGGGTTCCCTCACCCCTCCACTTT.

This clone showed up just a few times. The chain recombines TRBV4-1 with TRBJ2-3; 8 bases line up with TRBD1. This CDR3 spans 16 amino acids. V trimming: 4 bases; J trimming: 2 bases; junction bases outside the gene matches: 8. Germline values: CDR1 MGHRA, CDR2 YSYEKL. The chain's CDR3 is CASSPPTGVYTDTQYF. As DNA, the CDR3 is TGCGCCAGCAGCCCCCCGACAGGGGTCTACACAGATACGCAGTATTTT.

V gene TRBV10-3 combines with J gene TRBJ2-3; the match to TRBD2 covers 10 bases. This CDR3 is built from 17 residues. Looked up from germline, CDR1 is ENHRY and CDR2 is SYGVKD. Germline trimming cut 5 bases from V and 3 bases from J; bases unmatched to any gene: 11. The CDR3 region has the DNA TGTGCCATCAGTCTCAGCGGGGGGGCCTCGGGTACAGATACGCAGTATTTT. Translating it yields CAISLSGGASGTDTQYF.

The V gene is TRBV5-1, the J gene TRBJ2-4; D not certain. Germline-derived CDR1 and CDR2 are SGHRS and YFSETQ. V was shortened by 0 bases and J by 1 base, with 8 bases between the two germline ends. The CDR3 is 15 amino acids. Here the CDR3 DNA reads TGCGCCAGCAGCTTGGCGGTAGAGGCCAAAAACATTCAGTACTTC. As protein: CASSLAVEAKNIQYF.

The gene calls are TRBV6-5 and TRBJ2-2, with TRBD1 identical over 7 bases. Germline V gene lookup returns CDR1 MNHEY and CDR2 SVGAGI. The ends lost 10 bases at V and 6 bases at J; junction bases unmatched: 8. This CDR3 has 13 residues. The CDR3 loop reads CATKGAVPGELFF. The CDR3 bases are TGTGCCACCAAGGGGGCCGTGCCCGGGGAGCTGTTTTTT.

V and J are TRBV7-6 and TRBJ1-1; 9 bases are shared with TRBD1. The germline V gene encodes CDR1 SGHVS and CDR2 FNYEAQ. Germline trimming cut 5 bases from V and 7 bases from J; bases unmatched to any gene: 11. The CDR3 is made up of 15 amino acids. In DNA form, the CDR3 reads TGTGCCAGCAGCGTCCGGGGACAGGGCTCAAGTGAAGCTTTCTTT. Protein: CASSVRGQGSSEAFF.

The CDR3 loop is CASKQQGTDRSTQYF. The CDR3 coding sequence is TGTGCCAGTAAACAACAGGGAACGGACCGGTCGACGCAGTATTTT. The V and J genes are TRBV19 and TRBJ2-3, with TRBD1 as a possible D gene (6 bases). Germline V gives CDR1 LNHDA, CDR2 SQIVND (reference sequence). The germline V and J ends were trimmed by 7 bases and 9 bases, with 23 bases remaining between them. This CDR3 region has 15 residues.

This sequence joins TRBV6-5 and TRBJ2-7; D is possibly TRBD1 (5 bases). Germline V lookup: CDR1 MNHEY, CDR2 SVGAGI. This CDR3 has 13 amino acids. Trimming took off 7 bases at V and 6 bases at J, with 16 bases between the two ends. DNA for the CDR3: TGTGCCAGCACGACAGACCCAACCTCCGAGCAGTACTTC. Its protein is CASTTDPTSEQYF.

The chain uses TRBV15 and TRBJ2-2; a weak D match, TRBD2 (5 bases). CDR3 length: 14 amino acids. The V end was cut by 4 bases, the J end by 7 bases, with 13 bases between. CDR1 is LNHNV, CDR2 YYDKDF, per germline (reference sequence). The CDR3 DNA reads as TGTGCCACCAGCATTAGCGTGGGGATCGGGGAGCTGTTTTTT. It specifies CATSISVGIGELFF.

The chain couples TRBV5-1 to TRBJ2-4; tentative D call: TRBD2 (6 bases). Germline V lookup: CDR1 SGHRS, CDR2 YFSETQ. Trimming removed 3 bases at V and 5 bases at J, with 9 bases between. The CDR3 is 13 amino acids. The CDR3 DNA is TGCGCCAGCAGCTGGGACTGGCAAAACATTCAGTACTTC. Protein product: CASSWDWQNIQYF.

The rearrangement links TRBV29-1 to TRBJ1-5; 8 bases align to TRBD1. Germline lookup yields CDR1 SQVTM and CDR2 ANQGSEA. J lost 7 bases, V lost 4 bases, and 3 bases had no gene match. The CDR3 consists of 12 residues. Here the CDR3 reads CSVGQGRQPQHF. CDR3 bases: TGCAGCGTTGGACAGGGGAGGCAGCCCCAGCATTTT.

J is TRBJ2-2 and V is TRBV4-2; no clear D. The V end was cut by 5 bases, the J end by 2 bases, with 3 bases between. The germline gives CDR1 LGHNA, CDR2 YNFKEQ. This CDR3 has 12 amino acids. CDR3 DNA sequence: TGTGCCAGCAGCTTAAACACCGGGGAGCTGTTTTTT. Amino acids: CASSLNTGELFF.

The gene calls are TRBV7-2 and TRBJ1-2; no definite D call. Germline CDR1 reads SGHTA; CDR2 reads FQGNSA. Trimming removed 5 bases at V and 4 bases at J, with 8 bases between. The CDR3 sequence is 12 residues long. In nucleotides, the CDR3 is TGTGCCAGCAGCCCTCAGTTCTATGGCTACACCTTC. It codes for CASSPQFYGYTF.